The following is a TCR beta chain sequence with its context. This clone was counted once. This receptor's antigen is unknown. There are no base qualities to consult, and no much larger clone falls within one base. The immunoSEQ Assay, a bias-controlled multiplex PCR, was used to amplify TCRbeta CDR3 regions from genomic DNA. Regarding the original processing steps: The number of nucleated cells in each sample was estimated from the amplification of reference gene primers within the assay. To quantify the absolute abundance of each unique TCRbeta CDR3 rearrangement, sequence reads were collapsed and filtered. For each sample, productive Simpson clonality was calculated as the square root of Simpson's diversity index across productive rearrangements. The table was pulled from immuneACCESS by TCRdb, which kept in-frame rearrangements only. Such tables lose some clones; where checked, under half of the loss comes from unresolved V genes, and the rest has no known cause. V and J calls and clone size are given by that table; D and trimming were obtained from the DNA. This sample holds roughly 260,000 clones; approximately 85% were observed only once. The ten top clones hold over 1.5% of the sample.

Participants in the prospective study were aged roughly 18 to 95 years, lived in some 24 United States geographic areas, and enrolled through a virtual design. Cohort assignment in the prospective study relied on participant-reported clinical history from a screening survey and a study questionnaire. For ImmuneRACE Cohort 3, a participant was defined as recovered based on two consecutive negative NP/OP PCR tests, clearance by a healthcare professional, or resolution of symptoms. Each participant in the prospective study had whole blood, serum and a nasopharyngeal or oropharyngeal swab collected by mobile phlebotomists. Prospective study participants could optionally give additional blood draws and questionnaires over a roughly 2-month period. Prospective study blood samples were shipped either frozen or at room temperature before DNA extraction. From the cysteine through the phenylalanine, the CDR3 covers 13 amino acids. Solely the CDR3 DNA is kept, with 39 bases framed from the first base. Trimming takes 7 bases from V and 1 base from J, and the germline ends sit 7 bases apart. CDR1 and CDR2 were assigned from the germline V gene (reference sequence) as LNHNV and YYDKDF.

This sample is drawn from a study of blood T cell repertoires in COVID-19 (dated by TCRdb to between 2020 and 2021). Looking at the study overall: Samples covering the acute and convalescent phases of COVID-19 were provided by collaborators in the United States, Italy and Spain. The material from the prospective study consisted of cDNA or gDNA derived from T cells, B-cell-depleted T cells, or PBMCs. Deeply sampled blood TCRbeta repertoires from subjects exposed to, actively infected with, or recovered from COVID-19 were included in the dataset. A freely available public database, intended as a resource for researchers studying the immune response to SARS-CoV-2, is where the repertoires were released. The samples were drawn from two sources: the first 160 participants of the ongoing ImmuneRACE study, and about 1,300 subjects contributed by 6 global collaborators. Sample metadata almost always included a de-identified subject ID, COVID-19 status, age in years and sex. Where available, HLA class I and class II types were obtained from metadata supplied by the sample provider rather than from assay-based typing. The research as a whole found: The quantity of clinical and demographic metadata differed by source and by participant and was supplied without curation.

This sequence originates from a woman aged 45-60 years who had recovered from COVID-19. The V and J genes are TRBV15 and TRBJ2-2; the D gene remains uncertain. The sequenced sample consisted of PBMCs or T cells enriched from blood (not recorded which). The DNA is TGTGCCACCAAACACAGGAACACCGGGGAGCTGTTTTTT. It encodes CATKHRNTGELFF.